A single sample gave rise to the 2 T cell receptor beta chains below, sequenced in a study of metastatic and nonmetastatic thyroid tumors. None of the patients had undergone any treatment ahead of thyroid surgery. TCRdb re-clonotyped the PCR reads through MiXCR. This table holds roughly 83,000 clones, more than 12% found once. The sample comprised blood. All receptors derive from a female donor with papillary thyroid cancer or a benign thyroid nodule (not recorded which). Some clones in this sample may be carry-over from other donors' samples.

This clone occurred many times. The gene calls are TRBV20-1 and TRBJ2-7, with D maybe TRBD2 (5 bases). Germline V gene sequence: CDR1 DFQATT, CDR2 SNEGSKA (reference sequence). The V and J ends lost 6 bases and 2 bases respectively, with 8 bases between them. This CDR3 is built from 11 residues. The CDR3 sequence is CSASTTYEQYF. The CDR3, as DNA: TGCAGTGCATCGACTACCTACGAGCAGTACTTC.

This clone appeared many times. The chain is built from TRBV4-1 and TRBJ2-3; D not certain. This CDR3 has 16 amino acids. Germline CDR1 reads MGHRA; CDR2 reads YSYEKL. The V end was cut by 1 base, the J end by 2 bases, with 13 bases between. The CDR3 sequence is CASSQGLDPFTDTQYF. The CDR3 nucleotides read TGCGCCAGCAGCCAAGGACTCGACCCTTTCACAGATACGCAGTATTTT.